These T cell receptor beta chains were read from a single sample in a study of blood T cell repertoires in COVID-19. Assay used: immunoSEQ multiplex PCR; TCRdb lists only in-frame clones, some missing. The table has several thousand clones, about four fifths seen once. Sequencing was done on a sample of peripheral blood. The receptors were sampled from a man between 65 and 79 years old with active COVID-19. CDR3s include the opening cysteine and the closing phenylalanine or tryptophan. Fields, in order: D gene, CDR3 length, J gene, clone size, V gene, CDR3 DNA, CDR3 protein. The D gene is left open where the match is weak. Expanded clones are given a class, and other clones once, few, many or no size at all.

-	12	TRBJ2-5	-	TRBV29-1	TGCAGCGTCTCCAGGGAAGGCGGGACCCAGTACTTC	CSVSREGGTQYF
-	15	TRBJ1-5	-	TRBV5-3	TGTGCCAGAAGCCAACAGGGACCCCACAATCAGCCCCAGCATTTT	CARSQQGPHNQPQHF
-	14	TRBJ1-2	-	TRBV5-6	TGTGCCAGCAGCATGGACGGCGGGAACTATGGCTACACCTTC	CASSMDGGNYGYTF
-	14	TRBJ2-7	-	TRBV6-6	TGTGCCAGCAGATACGACGCGGCCCGCTACGAGCAGTACTTC	CASRYDAARYEQYF
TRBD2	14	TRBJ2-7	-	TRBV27	TGTGCCAGCAGTGTCCGGGGGGGAAGCCACGAGCAGTACTTC	CASSVRGGSHEQYF
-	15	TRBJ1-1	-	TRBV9	TGTGCCAGCAGCGTAGACCCCCTGGCGAACACTGAAGCTTTCTTT	CASSVDPLANTEAFF
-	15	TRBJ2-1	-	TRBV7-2	TGTGCCAGCAGCTTAGCTAGGGGGTCCTACAATGAGCAGTTCTTC	CASSLARGSYNEQFF
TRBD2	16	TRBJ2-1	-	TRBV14	TGTGCCAGCAGCCCACCGGGACTAGCGGGAGTAAGTGAGCAGTTCTTC	CASSPPGLAGVSEQFF
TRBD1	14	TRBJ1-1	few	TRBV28	TGTGCCAGCGGCTCGACAGGGAGGAACACTGAAGCTTTCTTT	CASGSTGRNTEAFF
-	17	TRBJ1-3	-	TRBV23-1	TGCGCCAGCAGTCAATCGGCCGAGGGCTTCTCTGGAAACACCATATATTTT	CASSQSAEGFSGNTIYF
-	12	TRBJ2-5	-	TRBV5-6	TGTGCCAGCAGCTTGGCCGCGGAGACCCAGTACTTC	CASSLAAETQYF
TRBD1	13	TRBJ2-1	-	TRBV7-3	TGTGCCAGCAGTCGGGGACAGGGCGATGAGCAGTTCTTC	CASSRGQGDEQFF
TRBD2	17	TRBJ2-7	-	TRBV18	TGTGCCAGCTCACAAGGGACTAGCGGGACAATCCCCTACGAGCAGTACTTC	CASSQGTSGTIPYEQYF
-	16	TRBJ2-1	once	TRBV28	TGTGCCAGCAGTCCATCAGCGGAGGGTTCCTACAATGAGCAGTTCTTC	CASSPSAEGSYNEQFF
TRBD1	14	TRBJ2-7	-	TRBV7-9	TGTGCCAGCAGCGCCAGGGGGACCACCTACGAGCAGTACTTC	CASSARGTTYEQYF